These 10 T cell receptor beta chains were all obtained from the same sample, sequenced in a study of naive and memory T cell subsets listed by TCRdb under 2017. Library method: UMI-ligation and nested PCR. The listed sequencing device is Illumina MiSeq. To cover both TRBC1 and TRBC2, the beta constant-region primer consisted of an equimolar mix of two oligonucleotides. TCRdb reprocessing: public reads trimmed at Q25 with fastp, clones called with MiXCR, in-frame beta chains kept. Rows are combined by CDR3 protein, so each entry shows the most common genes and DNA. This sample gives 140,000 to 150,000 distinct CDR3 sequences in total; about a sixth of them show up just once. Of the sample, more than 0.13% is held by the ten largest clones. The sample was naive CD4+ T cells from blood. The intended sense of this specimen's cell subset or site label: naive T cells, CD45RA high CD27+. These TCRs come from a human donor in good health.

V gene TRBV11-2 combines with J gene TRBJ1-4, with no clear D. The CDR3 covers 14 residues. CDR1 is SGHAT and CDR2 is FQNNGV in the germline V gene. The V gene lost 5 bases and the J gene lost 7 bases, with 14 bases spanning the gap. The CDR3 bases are TGTGCCAGCAGCCCTAAAAGGGCCGGTGAAAAACTGTTTTTT. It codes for CASSPKRAGEKLFF. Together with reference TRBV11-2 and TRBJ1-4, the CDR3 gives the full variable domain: EAGVAQSPRYKIIEKRQSVAFWCNPISGHATLYWYQQILGQGPKLLIQFQNNGVVDDSQLPKDRFSAERLKGVDSTLKIQPAKLEDSAVYLCASSPKRAGEKLFFGSGTQLSVL.

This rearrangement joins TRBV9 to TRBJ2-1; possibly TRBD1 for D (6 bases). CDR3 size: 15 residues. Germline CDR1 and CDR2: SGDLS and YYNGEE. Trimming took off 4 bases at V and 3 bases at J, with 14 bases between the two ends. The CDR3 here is CASSSSMTGYNEQFF. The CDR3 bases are TGTGCCAGCAGCTCTTCTATGACAGGCTACAATGAGCAGTTCTTC.

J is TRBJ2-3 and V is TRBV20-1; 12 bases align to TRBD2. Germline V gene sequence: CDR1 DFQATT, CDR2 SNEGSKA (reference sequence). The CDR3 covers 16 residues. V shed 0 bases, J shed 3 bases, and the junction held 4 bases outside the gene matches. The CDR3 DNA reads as TGCAGTGCTAGAGAGGAACTAGCGGGAGGTACAGATACGCAGTATTTT. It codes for CSAREELAGGTDTQYF.

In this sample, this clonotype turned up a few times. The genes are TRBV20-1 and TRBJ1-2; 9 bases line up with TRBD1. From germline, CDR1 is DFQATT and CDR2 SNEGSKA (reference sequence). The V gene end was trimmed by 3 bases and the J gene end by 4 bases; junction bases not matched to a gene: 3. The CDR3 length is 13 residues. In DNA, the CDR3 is TGCAGTGCTAGGGACAGGGGCCGCTATGGCTACACCTTC. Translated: CSARDRGRYGYTF.

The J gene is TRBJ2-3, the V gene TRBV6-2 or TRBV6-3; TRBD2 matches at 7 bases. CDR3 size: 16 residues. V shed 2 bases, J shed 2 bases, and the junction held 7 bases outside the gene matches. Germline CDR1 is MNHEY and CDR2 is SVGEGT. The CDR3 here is CASSYPSGEITDTQYF. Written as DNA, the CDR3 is TGTGCCAGCAGTTACCCTAGCGGAGAAATCACAGATACGCAGTATTTT.

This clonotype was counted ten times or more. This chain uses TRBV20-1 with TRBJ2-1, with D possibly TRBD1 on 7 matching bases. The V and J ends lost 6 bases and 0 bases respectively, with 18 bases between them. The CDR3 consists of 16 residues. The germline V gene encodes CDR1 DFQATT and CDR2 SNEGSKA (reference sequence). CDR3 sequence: CSARGAEASSYNEQFF. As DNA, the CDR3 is TGCAGTGCCAGGGGGGCGGAGGCCAGCTCCTACAATGAGCAGTTCTTC.

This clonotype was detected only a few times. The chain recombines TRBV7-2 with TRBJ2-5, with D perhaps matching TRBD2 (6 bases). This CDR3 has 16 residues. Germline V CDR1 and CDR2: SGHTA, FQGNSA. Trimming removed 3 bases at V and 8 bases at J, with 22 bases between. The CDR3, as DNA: TGTGCCAGCAGCTTGTCTTTGCCTAGCGCGTCGCATACCCAGTACTTC. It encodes CASSLSLPSASHTQYF.

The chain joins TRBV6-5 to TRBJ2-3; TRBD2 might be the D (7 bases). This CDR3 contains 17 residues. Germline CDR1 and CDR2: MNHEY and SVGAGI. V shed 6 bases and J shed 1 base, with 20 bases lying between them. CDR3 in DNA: TGTGCCAGCAGCCTCAGGGGAGGGGCGGGTGGCACAGATACGCAGTATTTT. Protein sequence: CASSLRGGAGGTDTQYF.

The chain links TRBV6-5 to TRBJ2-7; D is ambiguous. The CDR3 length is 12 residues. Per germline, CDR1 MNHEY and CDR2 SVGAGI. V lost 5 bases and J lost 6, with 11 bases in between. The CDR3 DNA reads TGTGCCAGCAGTCAAGGGTCTCGCGAGCAGTACTTC. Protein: CASSQGSREQYF.

The CDR3 protein is CASSPGSGRSYEQYF. The CDR3 nucleotides are TGTGCCAGCAGTCCGGGCTCTGGGCGGTCCTACGAGCAGTACTTC. This chain uses TRBV12-3 or TRBV12-4 with TRBJ2-7, with D hard to call. The V end was cut by 5 bases, the J end by 1 base, with 15 bases between. The CDR3 has 15 residues.